Listed below are T cell receptor beta chains from one sample, sequenced in a study of blood T cell repertoires in COVID-19. Measured with immunoSEQ multiplex PCR; TCRdb has only the in-frame clones, and not every one. This sample has 200,000 to 250,000 clones; around 80% occur once, and the top ten carry roughly a tenth. Specimen: peripheral blood. The receptor source for this set is a man aged 50-59 years with active or convalescent COVID-19. Each CDR3 is given with its conserved first and last residue. D genes are given only for firm matches. Clone size is given for some rows only: seen once, a few or many times, or a class if the clone is expanded.

D gene | J gene | V gene | clone size | CDR3 protein | CDR3 DNA
- | TRBJ1-4 | TRBV7-2 | - | CASSLYTGIEKLFF | TGTGCCAGCAGCTTGTACACAGGGATTGAAAAACTGTTTTTT
- | TRBJ2-1 | TRBV28 | - | CASSLVGGYNEQFF | TGTGCCAGCAGTTTAGTGGGCGGGTACAATGAGCAGTTCTTC
TRBD2 | TRBJ2-7 | TRBV15 | medium-sized | CATSRTTSGGDEQYF | TGTGCCACCAGCAGAACCACTAGCGGGGGAGACGAGCAGTACTTC
- | TRBJ1-1 | TRBV2 | - | CASSAQGETEAFF | TGTGCCAGCAGTGCGCAGGGTGAGACTGAAGCTTTCTTT
TRBD2 | TRBJ2-1 | TRBV10-3 | - | CAMSGSQDEQFF | TGTGCCATGAGCGGGAGTCAGGATGAGCAGTTCTTC
TRBD1 | TRBJ1-2 | TRBV5-6 | - | CASSPTGLVYGYTF | TGTGCCAGCAGCCCGACAGGGTTGGTCTATGGCTACACCTTC
- | TRBJ2-7 | TRBV27 | - | CASSSSTRSYEQYF | TGTGCCAGCAGTTCATCGACTAGATCCTACGAGCAGTACTTC
- | TRBJ1-3 | TRBV7-2 | - | CASSLGGVDTIYF | TGTGCCAGCAGCTTAGGGGGGGTAGACACCATATATTTT
TRBD1 | TRBJ1-2 | TRBV18 | - | CASSRATGKYGYTF | TGTGCCAGCTCACGGGCGACAGGGAAGTATGGCTACACCTTC
TRBD2 | TRBJ2-2 | TRBV11-3 | once | CASSPWGTSGKNTGELFF | TGTGCCAGCAGCCCCTGGGGGACTAGCGGGAAGAACACCGGGGAGCTGTTTTTT
- | TRBJ2-1 | TRBV5-1 | - | CASSPEGSSYNEQFF | TGCGCCAGCAGCCCGGAGGGGAGCTCCTACAATGAGCAGTTCTTC
TRBD1 | TRBJ1-5 | TRBV19 | - | CASNFPGQGSNQPQHF | TGTGCCAGTAACTTCCCCGGACAGGGGAGCAATCAGCCCCAGCATTTT
- | TRBJ2-5 | TRBV7-2 | few | CASSLNFGRGAETQYF | TGTGCCAGCAGCTTAAATTTCGGCAGGGGCGCGGAGACCCAGTACTTC
- | TRBJ2-5 | TRBV2 | - | CASGGRQETQYF | TGTGCCAGCGGAGGCCGGCAAGAGACCCAGTACTTC
- | TRBJ2-3 | TRBV5-6 | - | CASSLGPQGPSTDTQYF | TGTGCCAGCAGCTTGGGACCACAGGGACCTAGCACAGATACGCAGTATTTT
- | TRBJ1-5 | TRBV7-9 | - | CASSPGQGWIHQPQHF | TGTGCCAGCAGCCCAGGCCAAGGTTGGATCCATCAGCCCCAGCATTTT
TRBD1 | TRBJ1-2 | TRBV9 | - | CASSASRGNYGYTF | TGTGCCAGCAGCGCCAGCAGGGGGAACTATGGCTACACCTTC
TRBD1 | TRBJ2-4 | TRBV19 | - | CASSFGQGEDIQYF | TGTGCCAGTAGTTTCGGACAGGGTGAGGACATTCAGTACTTC
TRBD1 | TRBJ2-1 | TRBV7-9 | - | CASSRAGTVSNEQFF | TGTGCCAGCAGCCGGGCCGGGACAGTTAGCAATGAGCAGTTCTTC
- | TRBJ2-7 | TRBV11-3 | - | CASSFHHGARSYEQYF | TGTGCCAGCAGCTTTCACCATGGCGCGCGGTCTTACGAGCAGTACTTC
- | TRBJ2-1 | TRBV19 | - | CASSTTGYNEQFF | TGTGCCAGTAGTACGACAGGCTACAATGAGCAGTTCTTC
- | TRBJ2-1 | TRBV6-2/TRBV6-3 | - | CASSLRSSSYNEQFF | TGTGCCAGCAGTTTGCGGTCGAGCTCCTACAATGAGCAGTTCTTC
- | TRBJ1-1 | TRBV4-1 | - | CASSQDPDRAEAFF | TGCGCCAGCAGCCAAGATCCGGACAGAGCTGAAGCTTTCTTT
- | TRBJ2-5 | TRBV5-1 | once | CASSPLDTGGETQYF | TGCGCCAGCAGCCCCTTGGACACCGGTGGGGAGACCCAGTACTTC
TRBD1 | TRBJ1-4 | TRBV7-2 | - | CASSKGATNEKLFF | TGTGCCAGCAGCAAGGGGGCGACTAATGAAAAACTGTTTTTT
TRBD1 | TRBJ2-1 | TRBV7-2 | - | CASNYGQGTEQFF | TGTGCCAGCAATTACGGACAGGGAACCGAGCAGTTCTTC
- | TRBJ2-5 | TRBV2 | - | CASSTTGQQETQYF | TGTGCCAGCAGTACAACTGGACAGCAAGAGACCCAGTACTTC
TRBD1 | TRBJ2-6 | TRBV2 | - | CASSAGTASLSGANVLTF | TGTGCCAGCAGCGCCGGGACAGCCAGTCTCTCTGGGGCCAACGTCCTGACTTTC
TRBD2 | TRBJ2-3 | TRBV4-1 | - | CASSQLTLAGGPGGTDTQYF | TGCGCCAGCAGCCAACTCACGCTAGCGGGGGGGCCTGGGGGCACAGATACGCAGTATTTT
TRBD1 | TRBJ2-3 | TRBV3-1/TRBV3-2 | - | CASSPGQGGADTQYF | TGTGCCAGCAGCCCGGGACAGGGAGGCGCAGATACGCAGTATTTT
TRBD2 | TRBJ2-3 | TRBV7-3 | - | CASSLKYGTSADTQYF | TGTGCCAGCAGCCTAAAATATGGGACTAGCGCAGATACGCAGTATTTT
TRBD2 | TRBJ2-2 | TRBV7-2 | - | CASAKRGPLNTGELFF | TGTGCCAGTGCGAAGCGGGGGCCCCTGAACACCGGGGAGCTGTTTTTT
- | TRBJ1-5 | TRBV23-1 | - | CATPGRRNQPQHF | TGCGCCACCCCAGGGAGGCGCAATCAGCCCCAGCATTTT
TRBD1 | TRBJ2-2 | TRBV3-1/TRBV3-2 | - | CASSPLTGENTGELFF | TGTGCCAGCAGCCCTCTGACAGGGGAGAACACCGGGGAGCTGTTTTTT
TRBD1 | TRBJ1-5 | TRBV9 | - | CASSGTGGLNQPQHF | TGTGCCAGCAGTGGGACAGGGGGCCTTAATCAGCCCCAGCATTTT
TRBD1 | TRBJ1-2 | TRBV6-6 | - | CASSAPGTGFHHGYTF | TGTGCCAGCAGTGCCCCCGGGACAGGGTTTCATCATGGCTACACCTTC
- | TRBJ2-3 | TRBV21-1 | - | CASSKQGQRRTNYSDTQYF | TGTGCCAGCAGCAAACAAGGCCAAAGAAGGACAAATTATTCAGATACGCAGTATTTT
TRBD1 | TRBJ1-5 | TRBV28 | - | CASSGRTGIQPQHF | TGTGCCAGCAGTGGGCGGACAGGGATTCAGCCCCAGCATTTT
- | TRBJ1-1 | TRBV5-1 | - | CASSSGTSRSTEAFF | TGCGCCAGCAGCTCGGGGACATCACGGAGCACTGAAGCTTTCTTT
- | TRBJ1-5 | TRBV6-5 | - | CASSYQSGGDQPQHF | TGTGCCAGCAGTTACCAATCGGGGGGGGATCAGCCCCAGCATTTT
- | TRBJ1-2 | TRBV5-1 | - | CASSPRQDTAYGYTF | TGCGCCAGCAGCCCTCGACAGGATACGGCCTATGGCTACACCTTC
- | TRBJ1-4 | TRBV6-6 | - | CASSYAGSEKLFF | TGTGCCAGCAGTTACGCCGGGAGTGAAAAACTGTTTTTT
TRBD1 | TRBJ1-1 | TRBV7-9 | - | CASSSHLQDRREAFF | TGTGCCAGCAGCTCCCACCTACAGGACAGGAGAGAAGCTTTCTTT
TRBD1 | TRBJ1-1 | TRBV5-1 | - | CASSARTGDGTEAFF | TGCGCCAGCAGCGCCCGGACAGGGGATGGAACTGAAGCTTTCTTT
- | TRBJ2-5 | TRBV19 | - | CASSIDGRGETQYF | TGTGCCAGTAGTATAGACGGGCGGGGAGAGACCCAGTACTTC
- | TRBJ1-5 | TRBV29-1 | - | CSVSGVGQPQHF | TGCAGCGTTTCAGGGGTGGGACAGCCCCAGCATTTT
- | TRBJ1-1 | TRBV23-1 | - | CASSQSRRYRVRHTEAFF | TGCGCCAGCAGTCAATCGCGGAGATACAGGGTCCGGCACACTGAAGCTTTCTTT
TRBD1 | TRBJ2-6 | TRBV6-2/TRBV6-3 | - | CASSSGTGHFSGANVLTF | TGTGCCAGCAGTTCAGGGACAGGGCATTTCTCTGGGGCCAACGTCCTGACTTTC
TRBD1 | TRBJ1-3 | TRBV2 | - | CASSLGQTGNTIYF | TGTGCCAGCAGCCTGGGACAGACCGGAAACACCATATATTTT